The T cell receptor (beta chain) under discussion was sequenced for a study of blood T cell repertoires in COVID-19 (dated by TCRdb to 2020 to 2022). About the study as a whole: Samples covering the acute and convalescent phases of COVID-19 were provided by collaborators in the United States, Italy and Spain. The prospective study material was composed of cDNA or gDNA derived from T cells, B-cell-depleted T cells, or PBMCs. Subjects who had been exposed to COVID-19, were actively infected with it, or had recovered from it provided the deeply sampled blood TCRbeta repertoires that made up the dataset. The repertoires were released in a freely available public database meant as a resource for research on the immune response to SARS-CoV-2. The samples were drawn from two sources: the first 160 participants of the ongoing ImmuneRACE study, and 1,200 or so subjects contributed by 6 global collaborators. The sample metadata nearly always contained a de-identified subject ID, COVID-19 status, age in years and sex. HLA class I and class II types, where available, came from metadata supplied by the sample provider rather than from assay-based typing.

CDR1 and CDR2 are read off the germline V gene (reference sequence) as LGHDT and YNNKEL. CDR3 length: 17 amino acids, cysteine to phenylalanine. The DNA shown is the 51-base CDR3, in frame from base 1. V ends up 3 bases short and J 2 bases short, with an unmatched junction base count of 8. TCRbeta CDR3 regions were amplified from genomic DNA by means of the immunoSEQ Assay, a bias-controlled multiplex PCR. The paper's data handling went like this. The number of nucleated cells in each sample was estimated from the amplification of reference gene primers within the assay. To quantify the absolute abundance of each unique TCRbeta CDR3 rearrangement, sequence reads were collapsed and filtered. For each sample, productive Simpson clonality was calculated as the square root of Simpson's diversity index over productive rearrangements. As stored in TCRdb, this immuneACCESS dataset retains in-frame rearrangements with V and J assigned. A fraction of the clones does not appear; measured against another copy, unresolved V genes explain less than half of the discrepancy, and the remainder lacks a known reason. D and trimming come from the DNA, and the V and J calls and clone size come from that table. The sample data list 150,000 to 200,000 clones, and roughly four fifths of these were observed just once. The ten largest clones capture approximately 9.9% of the sample.

The paper as a whole reports these results and caveats: How much clinical and demographic metadata was included differed by source and by participant, and the metadata was provided uncurated.

Enrolling through a virtual design, the prospective study's participants ranged in age from roughly 18 to 100 years and lived across 20 to 25 United States geographic areas. To assign participants to cohorts, the prospective study relied on clinical history that participants themselves reported in a screening survey and a study questionnaire. For ImmuneRACE Cohort 3, a participant was defined as recovered based on two consecutive negative NP/OP PCR tests, clearance by a healthcare professional, or resolution of symptoms. In the prospective study, whole blood, serum and a nasopharyngeal or oropharyngeal swab were collected from each participant by mobile phlebotomists. Over an approximately 2-month period, participants in the prospective study had the option of providing additional blood draws and questionnaires. Before DNA extraction, blood samples from the prospective study were shipped at room temperature or frozen.

This clone was detected only once. What antigen it recognizes has not been identified. The record has no base qualities; no much larger clone is one base away. This TCR was sampled from a man in his fifties who had recovered from COVID-19. The specimen was PBMCs or T cells enriched from blood (not recorded which). The chain uses TRBV3-1 (or the pseudogene TRBV3-2) and TRBJ2-5, with 11 central nucleotides matching TRBD2. The encoded CDR3 is CASSHNSGGAGQETQYF. The bases are TGTGCCAGCAGCCATAATAGCGGGGGGGCCGGACAAGAGACCCAGTACTTC.